This entry features one T cell receptor (beta chain) sequence. Its antigen is unidentified. This specimen belongs to a study of STAT5B mutations in CD4+ large granular lymphocyte leukemia. Profiled with immunoSEQ multiplex PCR; TCRdb holds only in-frame clones, not every one. Of under 40,000 clones listed, around 70% are singletons. Overall study results and limits: TRBV06-family usage was enriched in top patient clones (8/27) versus controls (2/35).

The CDR3 spans 14 residues. The V gene's germline CDR1 is LNHDA and CDR2 SQIVND (reference sequence). Trimming cost V 7 bases and J 9 bases; bases outside gene matches: 6. Input material: CD4+ T cells from blood buffy coats. The rearrangement joins TRBV19 to TRBJ1-6; 10 positions agree with TRBD1. The receptor's source is a human donor in good health. The CDR3 coding sequence is TGTGCCAGTACCCCCGACAGGGGGCGTTCACCCCTCCACTTT. It codes for CASTPDRGRSPLHF.